The T cell receptor beta chain under discussion was sequenced for a study of T cells in Graves' hyperthyroidism and ophthalmopathy. From RNA transcripts, TCR beta CDR3 regions were amplified. Carried out on the TCR CDR3, a first-round RT-PCR used the HTBI primer set. TCRdb independently ran MiXCR on the multiplex PCR reads; one entry per CDR3 protein. The sample has about 740,000 distinct CDR3 sequences, 14% seen once. The CDR3 has 17 amino acids. V lost 6 bases and J lost 7; bases outside the gene matches: 20. Germline V gene sequence: CDR1 MNHEY, CDR2 SMNVEV (reference sequence). This clonotype appeared many times. Researchers defined stable Graves' hyperthyroidism as no ophthalmopathy progression within 18 months.

The receptor's source is a young woman with Graves' hyperthyroidism. The sample taken for sequencing was blood. The chain uses TRBV27 and TRBJ1-2; TRBD1 agrees at 7 bases. The CDR3 region has the DNA TGTGCCAGCAGGCCGAGTGAGAGACAGGGTGTAGCTGGTGGCTACACCTTC. Its translation is CASRPSERQGVAGGYTF.